This T cell receptor (beta chain) derives from a study of T cell changes during pregnancy in multiple sclerosis. Produced via immunoSEQ multiplex PCR; TCRdb's table is partial and in-frame only. Of approximately 40,000 clones in the sample, about 88% are singletons; the top ten hold around 1%. The ends were cut back, 6 bases at V and 0 bases at J, with 21 bases in the middle. Per germline, CDR1 SNHLY and CDR2 FYNNEI. The CDR3 has 18 residues. Sequences were derived from CD4+ T cells from peripheral blood mononuclear cells, sampled in the second trimester of pregnancy. This receptor was identified in a female donor with multiple sclerosis, enrolled in a pregnancy study. V is TRBV2 and J is TRBJ2-4, with D perhaps TRBD1 (7 bases). The CDR3 coding sequence is TGTGCCAGCAGCGTCAGGGGGGCCCTTCTACTAGCCAAAAACATTCAGTACTTC. The encoded protein is CASSVRGALLLAKNIQYF.